This TCR beta chain was found in a study of cytomegalovirus exposure and HLA in healthy donors. Looking at the study overall: The roughly 660 first-cohort repertoires shared a platform with the roughly 120 validation repertoires, as reported in a later analysis. General study results and limits: Specificity of three CMV-associated chains for CMV antigens was verified in vitro. Some public TCRs appeared in many individuals, while most sequences were rare.

Data came from immunoSEQ multiplex PCR; TCRdb stores just in-frame clones and leaves some out. The table has roughly 45,000 clones, around 90% seen once; the top ten hold over 5%. In the case of this clone: The antigen is not known.

The CDR3 spans 15 residues. Per the germline V gene, CDR1 is SGHRS and CDR2 is YFSETQ. J gave up 6 bases and V 1 base, and 3 bases lay outside the gene matches. The rearrangement joins TRBV5-1 to TRBJ2-1, with TRBD2 matching 11 bases. This clonotype originated in a man aged 18 to 29 in good health and CMV-seronegative. Sequenced material: PBMCs. CDR3 loop: CASSLFSGGANEQFF. CDR3 DNA sequence: TGCGCCAGCAGCTTGTTTAGCGGGGGGGCCAATGAGCAGTTCTTC.